This is a list of T cell receptor beta chains from one sample in a study of blood T cell repertoires in COVID-19. Generated by immunoSEQ multiplex PCR, the TCRdb table keeps only in-frame clones and is missing some. The sample shows fewer than 350,000 clones, around nine tenths of them seen only once. Input material: PBMCs or T cells enriched from blood (not recorded which). These TCRs come from a woman in her thirties or forties who had recovered from COVID-19. CDR3s include the opening cysteine and the closing phenylalanine or tryptophan. A D gene is named only where the DNA matches it firmly. Rows may omit the clone size; those that give it use once, few, many or a size class.

V	J	D	size	DNA	CDR3
TRBV10-1	TRBJ1-1	.	few	TGCGCCAGCAGTGAGTCGGGCGCTTACACTGAAGCTTTCTTT	CASSESGAYTEAFF
TRBV6-5	TRBJ2-1	TRBD2	.	TGTGCCAGCAGTCCCGCGGGACTAGGCTCCAATGAGCAGTTCTTC	CASSPAGLGSNEQFF
TRBV6-6	TRBJ2-7	TRBD2	.	TGTGCCAGCAGTCCCGGGACAGGGGGGGGACTAGCGGGAAGGTACGAGCAGTACTTC	CASSPGTGGGLAGRYEQYF
TRBV27	TRBJ2-7	.	once	TGTGCCAGCAGTTCCTTCGGTAGTTTCGAGCAGTACTTC	CASSSFGSFEQYF
TRBV24-1	TRBJ2-3	TRBD2	.	TGTGCCACCAGTGATTGGGGAGGGTGGCAGTATTTT	CATSDWGGWQYF
TRBV28	TRBJ2-3	TRBD2	.	TGTGCCAGCAGAAATCCCGGGACTAGCGGGTACACAGATACGCAGTATTTT	CASRNPGTSGYTDTQYF
TRBV6-5	TRBJ2-1	TRBD1	.	TGTGCCAGCAGTCCCAGGACAGGGTACAATGAGCAGTTCTTC	CASSPRTGYNEQFF
TRBV3-1/TRBV3-2	TRBJ2-6	.	.	TGTGCCAGCAGCCCCCAGGTGGGGGCCAACGTCCTGACTTTC	CASSPQVGANVLTF
TRBV18	TRBJ2-7	TRBD1	few	TGTGCCAGCTCAACCCAACAGGGGGACGAGCAGTACTTC	CASSTQQGDEQYF
TRBV3-1/TRBV3-2	TRBJ2-5	.	.	TGTGCCAGCAGCCAAAACTCCTGGGAGACCCAGTACTTC	CASSQNSWETQYF
TRBV28	TRBJ2-1	.	.	TGTGCCAGCAGTTCGCGGGACTTGGCATGGGAGCAGTTCTTC	CASSSRDLAWEQFF
TRBV7-9	TRBJ1-1	.	once	TGTGCCAGCAGCTTAGCGCTCAGGGGCCCTGAAGCTTTCTTT	CASSLALRGPEAFF
TRBV7-9	TRBJ2-1	TRBD2	once	TGTGCCAGCAGAATTAGCGGGAGTAGAGGTGAGCAGTTCTTC	CASRISGSRGEQFF
TRBV19	TRBJ2-7	TRBD1	.	TGTGCCAGTAATCAACGGACAGGACAGGAGCAGTACTTC	CASNQRTGQEQYF
TRBV9	TRBJ2-2	TRBD1	.	TGTGCCAGCAGAGGACAGGGGGAAGCCGGGGAGCTGTTTTTT	CASRGQGEAGELFF
TRBV7-9	TRBJ2-2	.	few	TGTGCCAGCAGGGACAGTCCGAACACCGGGGAGCTGTTTTTT	CASRDSPNTGELFF
TRBV30	TRBJ1-1	TRBD1	.	TGTGCCGGGGACAGGGCGAACACTGAAGCTTTCTTT	CAGDRANTEAFF
TRBV5-4	TRBJ2-5	TRBD2	.	TGTGCCAGCAGCCGGAGACTAGCGGGAGTCCAAGAGACCCAGTACTTC	CASSRRLAGVQETQYF
TRBV2	TRBJ2-7	.	.	TGTGCCAGCAGTCCAACCTACGAGCAGTACTTC	CASSPTYEQYF
TRBV28	TRBJ2-2	TRBD1	.	TGTGCCAGCAGTTTACCTCAGGGGGCCGGCGGGGAGCTGTTTTTT	CASSLPQGAGGELFF
TRBV27	TRBJ1-1	.	once	TGTGCCAGCAGTCGCACTTACAGGGTTAACACTGAAGCTTTCTTT	CASSRTYRVNTEAFF
TRBV5-1	TRBJ2-3	TRBD2	.	TGCGCCAGCAGCTTGAATCTAGCGGGAGTGAGGTCAGATACGCAGTATTTT	CASSLNLAGVRSDTQYF
TRBV30	TRBJ2-1	TRBD1	once	TGTGCCTGGAGTGTACGACAGGGATTCAATGAGCAGTTCTTC	CAWSVRQGFNEQFF
TRBV7-3	TRBJ2-1	.	few	TGTGCCAGCAGCGCACGGGGTAGCGGAGCTGCTAATGAGCAGTTCTTC	CASSARGSGAANEQFF